These 14 T cell receptor beta chains came from one sample sequenced in a study of T cell responses to AZD1222 COVID-19 vaccine. Assay used: immunoSEQ multiplex PCR; TCRdb lists only in-frame clones, some missing. Counted here are 100,000 to 150,000 clones, over 90% occurring once; the ten biggest clones make up 1.5% to 2%. Sequences were derived from peripheral blood, sampled on day 0 of AZD1222 vaccination. These receptors were taken from an adult in good health.

V and J are TRBV28 and TRBJ1-5; D is unresolved. This CDR3 contains 12 residues. CDR1 is MDHEN, CDR2 SYDVKM, per germline. Trimming removed 2 bases at V and 5 bases at J, with 4 bases between. CDR3 protein: CASSLLYQPQHF. The CDR3 DNA reads as TGTGCCAGCAGTTTACTGTATCAGCCCCAGCATTTT. The full variable domain, rest sourced from reference TRBV28 and TRBJ1-5, is DVKVTQSSRYLVKRTGEKVFLECVQDMDHENMFWYRQDPGLGLRLIYFSYDVKMKEKGDIPEGYSVSREKKERFSLILESASTNQTSMYLCASSLLYQPQHFGDGTRLSIL.

V gene TRBV6-1 combines with J gene TRBJ2-7; maybe TRBD2 (5 bases). The CDR3 has 12 amino acids. Between the trimmed V and J ends, which lost 0 bases and 6 bases, there was a span of 6 bases. Germline V gene sequence: CDR1 MNHNS, CDR2 SASEGT. The CDR3 loop reads CASSEAGVEQYF. Here the CDR3 DNA reads TGTGCCAGCAGTGAAGCGGGAGTCGAGCAGTACTTC.

As regards this clone: An end of the junction differs from the germline gene, which may be a read error. The V gene is TRBV7-2, the J gene TRBJ2-1, with D tentatively TRBD2 (6 bases). This CDR3 has 15 residues. Germline CDR1 reads SGHTA; CDR2 reads FQGNSA. The DNA of the CDR3 is TGTGCCAGCAGTTTAGCGGAGTCTGCCTACAATGAGCAGTTCTTC. This sequence encodes CASSLAESAYNEQFF.

The chain is built from TRBV30 and TRBJ1-1; D gene uncertain. CDR3 length: 12 amino acids. Between the trimmed V and J ends, which lost 5 bases and 1 base, there was a span of 8 bases. Germline V gives CDR1 GTSNPN, CDR2 SVGIG (reference sequence). The CDR3 nucleotides are TGTGCCTGGGTAGGGTCGAACACTGAAGCTTTCTTT. This encodes CAWVGSNTEAFF.

The CDR3 coding sequence is TGTGCCAGCAGCTTGGTTACCGGGACAGGGGTCACTGAAGCTTTCTTT. It encodes CASSLVTGTGVTEAFF. This chain links TRBV5-6 with TRBJ1-1; 10 nucleotides match TRBD1. V was clipped by 0 bases and J by 4 bases; unmatched bases: 6. CDR3 length: 16 amino acids. The germline CDR1 and CDR2 sequences are SGHDT and YYEEEE. The full variable domain, its missing parts supplied by reference TRBV5-6 and TRBJ1-1, is DAGVTQSPTHLIKTRGQQVTLRCSPKSGHDTVSWYQQALGQGPQFIFQYYEEEERQRGNFPDRFSGHQFPNYSSELNVNALLLGDSALYLCASSLVTGTGVTEAFFGQGTRLTVV.

The chain carries TRBV28 and TRBJ2-7, with 8 bases aligning to TRBD2. CDR3 size: 14 residues. The V gene end was trimmed by 5 bases and the J gene end by 12 bases; junction bases not matched to a gene: 15. Germline loops: CDR1 MDHEN, CDR2 SYDVKM. The CDR3 protein is CASSLSVGTRGGYF. CDR3 coding DNA: TGTGCCAGCAGTCTAAGTGTTGGGACTAGGGGGGGGTACTTC.

CDR3 sequence: CASSSRQLPSYEQYF. The CDR3 region has the DNA TGTGCCAGCAGCTCCCGACAGCTACCATCCTACGAGCAGTACTTC. The chain employs TRBV13 and TRBJ2-7; a weak D match, TRBD1 (5 bases). The germline V gene has CDR1 PRHDT and CDR2 FYEKMQ (reference sequence). The CDR3 contains 15 residues. V shed 4 bases and J shed 1 base, with 14 bases lying between them.

The gene calls are TRBV18 and TRBJ1-6; 8 bases fit TRBD1. The CDR3 is made up of 15 amino acids. Germline assignment: CDR1 KGHSH and CDR2 LQKENI. The V segment lost 6 bases and the J segment 7 bases; nucleotides outside the gene matches: 8. CDR3 bases: TGTGCCAGCTCGCCCCAGGGGGCGGGAAATTCACCCCTCCACTTT. Translation gives CASSPQGAGNSPLHF.

This clone was picked up one time. This chain links TRBV7-6 with TRBJ2-1; D may be TRBD1 or TRBD2 (5 bases each). V lost 4 bases and J 6 bases, leaving 19 bases between the germline ends. Germline values: CDR1 SGHVS, CDR2 FNYEAQ. This CDR3 has 16 amino acids. The CDR3 region has the DNA TGTGCCAGCAGCTCAGCGAGGGGCCAGTATTCCAATGAGCAGTTCTTC. Translated, it gives CASSSARGQYSNEQFF.

The chain carries TRBV12-3 or TRBV12-4 and TRBJ1-2; a possible D gene is TRBD1 (5 bases). V dropped 3 bases and J dropped 4 bases, with 9 bases sitting between them. The CDR3 has 13 residues. The CDR3 sequence: CASSLGLPYGYTF. Here the CDR3 DNA reads TGTGCCAGCAGTTTGGGACTACCCTATGGCTACACCTTC.

This clone was seen once. Here the CDR3 DNA reads TGTGCCAGCAGTTACTGGATGGACAGGAATGAAAAACTGTTTTTT. This sequence encodes CASSYWMDRNEKLFF. The genes are TRBV6-5 and TRBJ1-4; TRBD1 matches 7 bases. Germline V gives CDR1 MNHEY, CDR2 SVGAGI. CDR3 size: 15 residues. Trimming took 1 base from V and 5 from J; bases not matched to a gene: 4.

The V and J genes are TRBV29-1 and TRBJ2-7; 12 nucleotides match TRBD2. Germline CDR1 and CDR2: SQVTM and ANQGSEA. After removal of 6 bases from V and 5 bases from J, the junction contained 11 bases not matched to a gene. This CDR3 contains 15 residues. CDR3 loop: CSVGLAGRADHEQYF. Written as DNA, the CDR3 is TGCAGCGTAGGACTAGCGGGACGGGCCGACCACGAGCAGTACTTC.

The rearrangement links TRBV6-5 to TRBJ2-1; a weak D match, TRBD1 (5 bases). The CDR3 extends over 12 amino acids. CDR1 is MNHEY and CDR2 is SVGAGI in the germline V gene. V lost 2 bases and J lost 11, with 10 bases in between. CDR3 residues: CASSYPRQQQFF. The CDR3, as DNA: TGTGCCAGCAGTTACCCCAGACAGCAGCAGTTCTTC.

This clone came up a few times. The rearrangement links TRBV6-2 or TRBV6-3 to TRBJ1-5, with D hard to call. This CDR3 contains 15 residues. Germline V gene lookup returns CDR1 MNHEY and CDR2 SVGEGT. The V and J ends lost 2 bases and 3 bases respectively, with 11 bases between them. This chain's CDR3 is CASSYVVGANQPQHF. The CDR3 bases are TGTGCCAGCAGTTACGTCGTTGGAGCCAATCAGCCCCAGCATTTT.